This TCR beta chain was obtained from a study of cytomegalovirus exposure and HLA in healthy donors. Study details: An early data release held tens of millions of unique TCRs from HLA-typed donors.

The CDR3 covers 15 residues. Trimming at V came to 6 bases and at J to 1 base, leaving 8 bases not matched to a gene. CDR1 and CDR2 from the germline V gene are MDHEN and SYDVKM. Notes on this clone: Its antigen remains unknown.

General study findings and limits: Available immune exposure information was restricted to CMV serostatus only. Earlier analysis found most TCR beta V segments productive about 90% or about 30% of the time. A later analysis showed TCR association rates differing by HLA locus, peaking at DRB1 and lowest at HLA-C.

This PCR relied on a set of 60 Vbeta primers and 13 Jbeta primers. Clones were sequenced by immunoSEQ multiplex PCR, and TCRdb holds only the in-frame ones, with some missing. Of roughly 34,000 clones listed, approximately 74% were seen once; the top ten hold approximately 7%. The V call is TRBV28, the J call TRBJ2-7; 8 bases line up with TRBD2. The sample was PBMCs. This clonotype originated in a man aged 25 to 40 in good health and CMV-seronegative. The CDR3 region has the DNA TGTGCCAGCAGCCACCACCGGGAGGGGTCCTACGAGCAGTACTTC. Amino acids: CASSHHREGSYEQYF.